A single sample is the source of the 3 T cell receptor beta chains below, sequenced in a study of blood T cell repertoires in COVID-19. Profiled with immunoSEQ multiplex PCR; TCRdb holds only in-frame clones, not every one. The sample has hundreds of thousands of clones; 70% to 90% are singletons. The sample comprised peripheral blood. The source of these receptors is a woman aged 30 to 39 with COVID-19, enrolled during active disease.

The chain couples TRBV11-2 to TRBJ2-3; tentatively, D is TRBD1 (7 bases). Germline CDR1 and CDR2: SGHAT and FQNNGV. Trimming pared 6 bases from V and 2 bases from J, leaving 21 bases between. CDR3 length equals 17 residues. In nucleotides, the CDR3 is TGTGCCAGCAGTCCAGGGGGGCAGGGGATATACACAGATACGCAGTATTTT. Translated: CASSPGGQGIYTDTQYF.

The CDR3 DNA is TGTGCCAGCAGTCTCCGACTAGCGGGAGGAGAGACCCAGTACTTC. It yields the protein CASSLRLAGGETQYF. The V call is TRBV2, the J call TRBJ2-5; 13 positions match TRBD2. After removal of 5 bases from V and 4 bases from J, the junction contained 4 bases not matched to a gene. CDR1 and CDR2 from the germline V gene are SNHLY and FYNNEI. The CDR3 is 15 residues long.

The V call is TRBV4-1, the J call TRBJ1-4; 8 bases are a match to TRBD1. V shed 4 bases and J 0 bases; nucleotides not matched to a gene: 7. CDR1 and CDR2 (germline): MGHRA, YSYEKL. The CDR3 runs to 17 residues. This CDR3 reads CASSRGRGQTTNEKLFF. The DNA for the CDR3 is TGCGCCAGCAGCCGAGGCAGGGGGCAGACAACTAATGAAAAACTGTTTTTT.